Below, 20 T cell receptor beta chains from the same sample are listed, as sequenced in a study of regulatory T cells in long-lasting Graves disease. Stated time point: newly diagnosed GD, antithyroid drugs for less than 3 months. Making the TCR library involved RNA that had been extracted from PBMCs. Library construction for TCR beta used iRepertoire HTBI primers and Arm-PCR of CDR3 regions. One entry per CDR3 protein results from TCRdb running MiXCR on the multiplex PCR reads. The table lists about 620,000 distinct CDR3 sequences, approximately 15% of them singletons, with 15% to 20% in the top ten. These sequences were also reported in another study, on T cells in Graves' hyperthyroidism and ophthalmopathy.

The specimen comprised peripheral blood mononuclear cells (PBMCs), sampled at new diagnosis, from a patient treated with antithyroid drugs. These receptors came from a woman between 25 and 40 years old with Graves disease.

This clonotype was seen at least ten times. V usage is TRBV30 and J usage is TRBJ2-5; the D gene is possibly TRBD2 (5 bases). The CDR3 contains 11 residues. Trimming pared 6 bases from V and 5 bases from J, leaving 10 bases between. Germline loops: CDR1 GTSNPN, CDR2 SVGIG (reference sequence). CDR3 in amino acids: CACLRRETQYF. The CDR3 DNA reads as TGTGCCTGTTTGCGGAGGGAGACCCAGTACTTC.

This clonotype has a count of ten or more. This chain connects TRBV20-1 to TRBJ2-3, with unresolved D. Germline V gene data show CDR1 as DFQATT and CDR2 as SNEGSKA (reference sequence). V was cut by 1 base and J by 4 bases, with 9 bases left in between. This CDR3 is built from 13 residues. CDR3 sequence: CSARVRLADTQYF. The CDR3 nucleotides read TGCAGTGCTAGAGTGAGACTGGCAGATACGCAGTATTTT.

The rearrangement joins TRBV29-1 to TRBJ1-2; 7 bases align to TRBD1. In germline, CDR1 is SQVTM, CDR2 ANQGSEA. The CDR3 has 13 amino acids. The junction had 8 bases not matched to a gene; V was cut back by 8 bases and J by 2 bases. This CDR3 reads CSYRTGNNYGYTF. The CDR3 coding sequence is TGCAGCTACCGGACAGGCAACAACTATGGCTACACCTTC. Together with reference TRBV29-1 and TRBJ1-2, the CDR3 gives the full variable domain: SAVISQKPSRDICQRGTSLTIQCQVDSQVTMMFWYRQQPGQSLTLIATANQGSEATYESGFVIDKFPISRPNLTFSTLTVSNMSPEDSSIYLCSYRTGNNYGYTFGSGTRLTVV.

This clonotype came up a few times. The CDR3 here is CASSPGTASEKLFF. CDR3 DNA sequence: TGTGCCAGCAGCCCCGGGACAGCGTCAGAAAAACTGTTTTTT. The rearrangement joins TRBV7-9 to TRBJ1-4; 7 bases are shared with TRBD1. V shed 5 bases, J shed 8 bases, and the junction held 8 bases outside the gene matches. Looked up from germline, CDR1 is SEHNR and CDR2 is FQNEAQ (reference sequence). CDR3 length: 14 residues.

In the case of this clonotype: This could be a read error, since a much larger clone is one nucleotide away. The chain recombines TRBV12-3 or TRBV12-4 with TRBJ2-7; 7 nucleotides match TRBD1. This CDR3 spans 14 amino acids. The junction had 3 bases not matched to a gene; V was cut back by 3 bases and J by 1 base. The CDR3 DNA reads TGTGCCAGCAGTTTGATGACAGGGTCCTACGAGCAGTACTTC. Translated: CASSLMTGSYEQYF.

The chain joins TRBV30 to TRBJ2-3; D unresolved. The CDR3 has 15 residues. Trimming took 1 base from V and 0 from J, leaving 11 bases between them. Germline assignment: CDR1 GTSNPN and CDR2 SVGIG (reference sequence). The CDR3 here is CAWSAKGASTDTQYF. CDR3 in DNA: TGTGCCTGGAGTGCGAAGGGCGCTAGCACAGATACGCAGTATTTT.

This sequence joins TRBV14 and TRBJ2-7, with D possibly being TRBD2 (6 bases). Trimming left V 4 bases short and J 6 bases short, with 13 bases between. Germline V CDR1 and CDR2: SGHDN, FVKESK. The CDR3 spans 13 residues. CDR3: CASSLPGVGEQYF. In DNA form, the CDR3 reads TGTGCCAGCAGCCTTCCGGGGGTTGGCGAGCAGTACTTC.

Ten or more counts support this clonotype. The chain combines TRBV12-3 or TRBV12-4 with TRBJ2-1; TRBD2 aligns across 8 bases. The CDR3 length is 16 residues. V trimming: 6 bases; J trimming: 4 bases; junction bases outside the gene matches: 11. CDR3 nucleotides: TGTGCCAGCAGCCAGACTAGCGCGACACCGTACAATGAGCAGTTCTTC. This translates into CASSQTSATPYNEQFF.

This clonotype was counted many times. The chain links TRBV6-1 to TRBJ1-2; D is unresolved. This CDR3 is 15 amino acids long. CDR1 and CDR2 (germline): MNHNS, SASEGT. V was clipped by 2 bases and J by 8 bases, with 18 bases between them. The CDR3: CASSEPNGISLGYTF. The CDR3 bases are TGTGCCAGCAGTGAACCGAACGGTATCTCCCTAGGCTACACCTTC.

This clonotype has at least ten counts. The chain is built from TRBV6-1 and TRBJ1-1; 7 bases fit TRBD1. Germline V lookup: CDR1 MNHNS, CDR2 SASEGT. This CDR3 spans 14 amino acids. Trimming at V came to 6 bases and at J to 4 bases, leaving 8 bases not matched to a gene. CDR3: CASRAGGAGTEAFF. The CDR3 bases are TGTGCCAGCAGGGCAGGGGGAGCGGGCACTGAAGCTTTCTTT.

The chain couples TRBV18 to TRBJ2-7, with 10 bases lining up with TRBD1. CDR3 length: 15 amino acids. Germline assignment: CDR1 KGHSH and CDR2 LQKENI. V lost 4 bases to trimming and J lost 1 base; unmatched junction nucleotides: 4. The CDR3 protein is CASSQGTGVSYEQYF. The CDR3 DNA follows: TGTGCCAGCTCACAAGGGACAGGGGTATCCTACGAGCAGTACTTC.

This clonotype was found many times. The V and J genes are TRBV6-2 or TRBV6-3 and TRBJ1-1, with 8 bases aligning to TRBD1. V lost 8 bases to trimming and J lost 4 bases; unmatched junction nucleotides: 3. The CDR3 is 12 amino acids. Per germline, CDR1 MNHEY and CDR2 SVGEGT. The CDR3 protein is CASGTGFTEAFF. The CDR3 nucleotides are TGTGCCAGCGGGACAGGTTTCACTGAAGCTTTCTTT.

This clonotype has a handful of counts. This chain links TRBV6-1 with TRBJ2-4, with 10 bases matching TRBD2. Germline V gene data show CDR1 as MNHNS and CDR2 as SASEGT. V trimming: 5 bases; J trimming: 6 bases; junction bases outside the gene matches: 13. The CDR3 length is 17 residues. Here the CDR3 DNA reads TGTGCCAGCAGTCAAAGACCTAGCGGGAGAACTGGAAACATTCAGTACTTC. It translates to CASSQRPSGRTGNIQYF.

This clonotype appeared many times. The chain has TRBV27 and TRBJ2-1, with TRBD1 matching over 9 bases. Germline-derived CDR1 and CDR2 are MNHEY and SMNVEV (reference sequence). This CDR3 has 15 amino acids. After removal of 5 bases from V and 8 bases from J, the junction contained 10 bases not matched to a gene. As DNA, the CDR3 is TGTGCCAGCAGTGACACCGGGACAGGGTCCCATGAGCAGTTCTTC. It translates to CASSDTGTGSHEQFF.

The sample holds a few counts of this clonotype. The chain uses TRBV5-4 and TRBJ1-6; D is perhaps TRBD1 (6 bases). The CDR3 loop spans 15 amino acids. V was clipped by 0 bases and J by 9 bases, with 13 bases between them. Germline V gene data show CDR1 as SGHNT and CDR2 as YYREEE (reference sequence). The CDR3 bases are TGTGCCAGCAGCTTGGCAGGGGCAAGCGGTTCACCCCTCCACTTT. Its translation is CASSLAGASGSPLHF. The full variable domain, with the rest looked up from reference TRBV5-4 and TRBJ1-6, is ETGVTQSPTHLIKTRGQQVTLRCSSQSGHNTVSWYQQALGQGPQFIFQYYREEENGRGNFPPRFSGLQFPNYSSELNVNALELDDSALYLCASSLAGASGSPLHFGNGTRLTVT.

The rearrangement uses TRBV12-5 and TRBJ2-1; 9 bases match TRBD1. There are 17 residues in the CDR3. The germline V gene has CDR1 LGHNT and CDR2 FRNRAP. Losses at the gene ends were 1 base for V and 10 bases for J; bases not matched to a gene: 14. The CDR3 sequence: CASGLGGEGQGIGEQFF. The CDR3 coding sequence is TGTGCTAGTGGTTTGGGGGGGGAGGGACAGGGTATCGGGGAGCAGTTCTTC.

This clonotype has at least ten counts. The chain employs TRBV11-2 and TRBJ1-1; no firm D call. The CDR3 is 13 residues long. V lost 5 bases and J 5 bases, leaving 12 bases between the germline ends. Per germline, CDR1 SGHAT and CDR2 FQNNGV. The CDR3: CASSNGVSTEAFF. Written as DNA, the CDR3 is TGTGCCAGCAGCAATGGGGTGTCAACTGAAGCTTTCTTT.

This clonotype was counted at least ten times. The chain employs TRBV28 and TRBJ1-5; D gene uncertain. V dropped 4 bases and J dropped 2 bases, with 18 bases sitting between them. This CDR3 has 17 amino acids. Germline V CDR1 and CDR2: MDHEN, SYDVKM. CDR3 DNA sequence: TGTGCCAGCAGTTCCCCGACAAGCGGGCCCCGCAATCAGCCCCAGCATTTT. It encodes CASSSPTSGPRNQPQHF. Combining the CDR3 with reference TRBV28 and TRBJ1-5 gives the whole variable domain DVKVTQSSRYLVKRTGEKVFLECVQDMDHENMFWYRQDPGLGLRLIYFSYDVKMKEKGDIPEGYSVSREKKERFSLILESASTNQTSMYLCASSSPTSGPRNQPQHFGDGTRLSIL.

This clonotype was counted between two and nine times. The V and J genes are TRBV9 and TRBJ1-5; 8 bases line up with TRBD1. Looked up from germline, CDR1 is SGDLS and CDR2 is YYNGEE. V lost 0 bases and J lost 5; bases outside the gene matches: 4. The length of the CDR3 is 15 residues. The CDR3, as DNA: TGTGCCAGCAGCGTAGGGAACAGGGGGGATCAGCCCCAGCATTTT. Translation gives CASSVGNRGDQPQHF.

Regarding this clonotype: Just one base apart from a much larger clone, this may be a read error. V and J are TRBV5-1 and TRBJ1-2; TRBD1 matches at 9 bases. The CDR3 loop spans 14 amino acids. V dropped 0 bases and J dropped 4; count of bases not matched to a gene: 1. Per the germline V gene, CDR1 is SGHRS and CDR2 is YFSETQ. The CDR3 spells CASSLGQGVYGYTF. As DNA, the CDR3 is TGCGCCAGCAGCTTGGGACAGGGGGTCTATGGCTACACCTTC.